Here is one T cell receptor beta chain with its context. The antigen is undetermined. The TCR beta CDR3 regions underwent amplification using RNA transcripts as the source. HTBI primers were the set used in a first-round RT-PCR of the TCR CDR3. TCRdb re-called the multiplex PCR reads through MiXCR, storing one row per CDR3 protein. The data contain about 530,000 distinct CDR3 sequences, roughly 17% of them singletons. Diagnoses were made from clinical symptoms, serum measures (thyroxine and TRAb), thyroid ultrasound and orbital computed tomography. The data originate from a study of T cells in Graves' hyperthyroidism and ophthalmopathy. Overall study: Peripheral blood sampling occurred at initial diagnosis, before any treatment.

Study-wide results and limits: Ophthalmopathy got predicted by the model a median about six months before its onset.

The source is a woman under 30 with Graves' ophthalmopathy. Sequencing was performed on blood.

The CDR3 DNA sequence: TGTGCCAGCAGCCGCTCTAGCGGGGGCCCCTACGAGCAGTACTTC. Translating gives CASSRSSGGPYEQYF. The chain links TRBV11-2 to TRBJ2-7, with TRBD2 matching 10 bases. The CDR3 totals 15 residues. Germline lookup yields CDR1 SGHAT and CDR2 FQNNGV. J lost 2 bases, V lost 5 bases, and 6 bases had no gene match. The entire variable domain, with the rest obtained from reference TRBV11-2 and TRBJ2-7, is as follows: EAGVAQSPRYKIIEKRQSVAFWCNPISGHATLYWYQQILGQGPKLLIQFQNNGVVDDSQLPKDRFSAERLKGVDSTLKIQPAKLEDSAVYLCASSRSSGGPYEQYFGPGTRLTVT.